This T cell receptor beta chain originates from a study of cytomegalovirus exposure and HLA in healthy donors. Vbeta (60) and Jbeta (13) primers were used in the PCR. The data were produced by immunoSEQ multiplex PCR, yet TCRdb's version contains in-frame clones alone and is incomplete. The data contain about 61,000 clones, approximately 87% of them singletons. The trim removed 7 bases at V and 1 base at J, leaving 2 bases unmatched. The CDR3 loop spans 13 amino acids. Germline CDR1 is SGHKS and CDR2 is YYEKEE (reference sequence). The receptor's source is a man in his late teens or twenties in good health and CMV-seronegative. The sequencing sample was made of PBMCs. The chain uses TRBV5-5 and TRBJ2-3, with 8 nucleotides matching TRBD1. The CDR3 is CASSDRGTDTQYF. The DNA of the CDR3 is TGTGCCAGCTCGGACAGGGGCACAGATACGCAGTATTTT.